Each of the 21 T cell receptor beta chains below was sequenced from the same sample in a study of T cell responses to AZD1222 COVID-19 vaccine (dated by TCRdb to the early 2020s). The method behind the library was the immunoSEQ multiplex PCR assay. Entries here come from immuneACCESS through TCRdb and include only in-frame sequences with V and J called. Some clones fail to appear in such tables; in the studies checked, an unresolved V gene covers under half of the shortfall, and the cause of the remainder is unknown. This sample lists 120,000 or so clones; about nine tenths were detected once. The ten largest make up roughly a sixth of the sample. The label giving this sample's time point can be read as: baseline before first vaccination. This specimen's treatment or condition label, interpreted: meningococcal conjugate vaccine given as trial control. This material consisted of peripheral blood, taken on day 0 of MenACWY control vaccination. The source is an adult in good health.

CDR3 in amino acids: CAISETSGRRGNEQFF. The CDR3 nucleotides read TGTGCCATCAGTGAGACTAGCGGGAGAAGAGGAAATGAGCAGTTCTTC. The rearrangement links TRBV10-3 to TRBJ2-1; 11 bases fit TRBD2. Trimming removed 2 bases from V and 7 bases from J; junction bases left unmatched: 7. The V gene's germline CDR1 is ENHRY and CDR2 SYGVKD. This CDR3 region has 16 residues.

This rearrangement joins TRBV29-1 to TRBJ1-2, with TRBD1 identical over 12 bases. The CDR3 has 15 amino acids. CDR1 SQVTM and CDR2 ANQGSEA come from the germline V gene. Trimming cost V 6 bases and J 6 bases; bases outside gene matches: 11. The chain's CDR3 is CSVKSGTGGADGYTF. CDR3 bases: TGCAGCGTCAAATCCGGGACAGGGGGCGCTGATGGCTACACCTTC.

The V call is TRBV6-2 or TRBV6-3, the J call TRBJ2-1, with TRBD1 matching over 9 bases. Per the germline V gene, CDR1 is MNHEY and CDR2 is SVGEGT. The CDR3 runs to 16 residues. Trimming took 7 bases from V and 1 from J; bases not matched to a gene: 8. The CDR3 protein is CASTPRGTGSYNEQFF. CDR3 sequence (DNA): TGTGCCAGCACCCCGCGGGGGACAGGGTCCTACAATGAGCAGTTCTTC.

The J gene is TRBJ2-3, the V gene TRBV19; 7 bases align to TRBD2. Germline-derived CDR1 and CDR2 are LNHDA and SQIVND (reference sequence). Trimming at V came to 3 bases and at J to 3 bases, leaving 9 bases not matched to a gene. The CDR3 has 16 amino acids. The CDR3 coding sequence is TGTGCCAGTAGTATCGGGCGGGAGTTCTTGACAGATACGCAGTATTTT. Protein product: CASSIGREFLTDTQYF.

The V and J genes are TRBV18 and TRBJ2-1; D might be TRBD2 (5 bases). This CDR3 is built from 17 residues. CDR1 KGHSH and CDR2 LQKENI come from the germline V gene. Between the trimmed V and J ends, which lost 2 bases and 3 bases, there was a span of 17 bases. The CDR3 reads CASSPKSGETFYNEQFF. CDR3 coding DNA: TGTGCCAGCTCACCAAAATCCGGGGAAACCTTCTACAATGAGCAGTTCTTC.

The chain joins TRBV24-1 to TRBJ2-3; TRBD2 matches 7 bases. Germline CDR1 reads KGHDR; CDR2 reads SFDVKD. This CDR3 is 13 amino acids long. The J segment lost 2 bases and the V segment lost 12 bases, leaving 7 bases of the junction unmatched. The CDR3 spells CAAQGGNTDTQYF. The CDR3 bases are TGTGCCGCGCAGGGAGGGAACACAGATACGCAGTATTTT.

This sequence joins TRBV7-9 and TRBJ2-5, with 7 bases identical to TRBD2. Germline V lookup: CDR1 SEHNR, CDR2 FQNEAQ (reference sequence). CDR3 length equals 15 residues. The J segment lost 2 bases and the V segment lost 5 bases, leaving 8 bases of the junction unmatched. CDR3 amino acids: CASSAAAGRQETQYF. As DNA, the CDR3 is TGTGCCAGCAGCGCGGCAGCGGGGAGACAAGAGACCCAGTACTTC.

CDR3 DNA: TGCGCCAGCAGCGTGACTAGTGGCACAGATACGCAGTATTTT. Its protein product is CASSVTSGTDTQYF. The rearrangement links TRBV5-1 to TRBJ2-3, with D possibly TRBD2 on 6 matching bases. The V end was cut by 4 bases, the J end by 1 base, with 10 bases between. Germline lookup yields CDR1 SGHRS and CDR2 YFSETQ. The CDR3 is 14 residues long.

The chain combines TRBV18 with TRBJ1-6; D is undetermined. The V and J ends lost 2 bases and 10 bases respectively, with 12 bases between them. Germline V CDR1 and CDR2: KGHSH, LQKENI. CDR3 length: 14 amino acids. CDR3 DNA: TGTGCCAGCTCACCATCGACAAATCAATCACCCCTCCACTTT. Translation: CASSPSTNQSPLHF.

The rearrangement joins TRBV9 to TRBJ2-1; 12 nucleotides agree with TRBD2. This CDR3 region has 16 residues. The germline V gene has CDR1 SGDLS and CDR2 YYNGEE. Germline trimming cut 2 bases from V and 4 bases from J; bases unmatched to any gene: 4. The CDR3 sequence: CASSVFGTSGYNEQFF. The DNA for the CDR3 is TGTGCCAGCAGCGTCTTCGGGACTAGCGGGTACAATGAGCAGTTCTTC.

DNA for the CDR3: TGCGCCAGCAGCCAAGCTCCGGGGACGCAGAACACCGGGGAGCTGTTTTTT. Translation gives CASSQAPGTQNTGELFF. The chain is built from TRBV4-1 and TRBJ2-2; D may be TRBD1 or TRBD2 (5 bases each). CDR1 MGHRA and CDR2 YSYEKL come from the germline V gene. V dropped 1 base and J dropped 1 base, with 13 bases sitting between them. CDR3 length equals 17 residues.

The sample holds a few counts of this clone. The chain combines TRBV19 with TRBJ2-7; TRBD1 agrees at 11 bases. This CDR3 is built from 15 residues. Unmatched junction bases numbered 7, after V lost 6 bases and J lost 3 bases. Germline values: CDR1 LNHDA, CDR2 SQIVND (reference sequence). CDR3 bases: TGTGCCAGTAGCCTGACGGGACAGGGGGGCTACGAGCAGTACTTC. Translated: CASSLTGQGGYEQYF.

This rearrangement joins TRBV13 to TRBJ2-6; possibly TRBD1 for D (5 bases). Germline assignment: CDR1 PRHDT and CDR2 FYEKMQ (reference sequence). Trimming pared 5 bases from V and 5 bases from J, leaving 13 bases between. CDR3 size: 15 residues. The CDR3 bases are TGTGCCAGCAGCCGATTAGGGGCTTGGGCCAACGTCCTGACTTTC. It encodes CASSRLGAWANVLTF.

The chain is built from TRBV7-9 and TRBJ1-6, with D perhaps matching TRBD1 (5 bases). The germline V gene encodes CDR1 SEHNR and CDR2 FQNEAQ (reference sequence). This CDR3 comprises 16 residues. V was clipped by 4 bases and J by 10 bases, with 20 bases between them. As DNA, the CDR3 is TGTGCCAGCAGCTCCGGACTAAACCGGGGGAACTCACCCCTCCACTTT. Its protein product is CASSSGLNRGNSPLHF.

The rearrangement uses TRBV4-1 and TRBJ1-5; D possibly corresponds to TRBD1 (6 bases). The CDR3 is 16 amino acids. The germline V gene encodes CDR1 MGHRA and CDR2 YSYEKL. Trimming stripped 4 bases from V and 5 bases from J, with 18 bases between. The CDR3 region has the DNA TGCGCCAGCAGCCCCTCCGTGGGGGGCCCCGATCAGCCCCAGCATTTT. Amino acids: CASSPSVGGPDQPQHF.

Here the CDR3 reads CASPPSHRNMNTEAFF. CDR3 in DNA: TGTGCCAGCCCCCCGTCCCACCGGAACATGAACACTGAAGCTTTCTTT. The V call is TRBV28, the J call TRBJ1-1; no firm D call. The CDR3 contains 16 residues. CDR1 MDHEN and CDR2 SYDVKM come from the germline V gene. Trimming pared 8 bases from V and 0 bases from J, leaving 19 bases between.

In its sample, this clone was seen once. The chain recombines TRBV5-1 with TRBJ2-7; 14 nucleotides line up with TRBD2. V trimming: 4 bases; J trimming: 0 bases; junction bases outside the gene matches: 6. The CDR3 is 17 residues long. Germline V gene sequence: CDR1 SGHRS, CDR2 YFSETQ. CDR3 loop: CASSRGLAGVSSYEQYF. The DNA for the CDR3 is TGCGCCAGCAGCCGGGGACTAGCGGGAGTCAGCTCCTACGAGCAGTACTTC.

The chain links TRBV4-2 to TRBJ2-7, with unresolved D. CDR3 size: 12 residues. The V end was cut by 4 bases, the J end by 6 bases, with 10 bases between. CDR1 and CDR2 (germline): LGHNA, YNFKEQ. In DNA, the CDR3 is TGTGCCAGCAGCCCCTCAACTGCCGAGCAGTACTTC. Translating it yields CASSPSTAEQYF.

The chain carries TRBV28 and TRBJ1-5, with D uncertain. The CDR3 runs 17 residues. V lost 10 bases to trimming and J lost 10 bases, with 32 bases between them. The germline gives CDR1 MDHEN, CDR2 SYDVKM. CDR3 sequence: CATYDITNGGRTRPQHF. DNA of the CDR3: TGTGCCACCTACGACATCACTAACGGTGGGCGAACCCGTCCCCAGCATTTT.

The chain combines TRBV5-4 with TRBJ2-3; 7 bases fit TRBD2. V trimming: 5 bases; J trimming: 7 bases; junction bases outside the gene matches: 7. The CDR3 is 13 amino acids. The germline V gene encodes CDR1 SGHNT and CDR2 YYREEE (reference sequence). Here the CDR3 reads CASRPAGAHTQYF. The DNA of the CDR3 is TGTGCCAGCAGACCGGCGGGAGCTCATACGCAGTATTTT.

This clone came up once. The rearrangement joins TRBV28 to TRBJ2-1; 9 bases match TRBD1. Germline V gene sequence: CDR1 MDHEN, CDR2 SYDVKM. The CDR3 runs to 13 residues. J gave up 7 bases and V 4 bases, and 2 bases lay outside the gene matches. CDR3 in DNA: TGTGCCAGCAGTTCACAGGGGGCGAATGAGCAGTTCTTC. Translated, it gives CASSSQGANEQFF.